This T cell receptor beta chain was recorded in a study of blood T cell repertoires in COVID-19. Germline CDR1 and CDR2: MDHEN and SYDVKM. V lost 6 bases, J lost 7 bases, and 21 bases lay in between. The CDR3 consists of 15 residues. Generated by immunoSEQ multiplex PCR, the TCRdb table keeps only in-frame clones and is missing some. Among 150,000 to 200,000 clones listed, around nine tenths were seen once. The chain employs TRBV28 and TRBJ1-2, with D hard to call. The receptor comes from a human donor in a cohort sampled during active COVID-19. Sequenced sample: peripheral blood. The CDR3 region has the DNA TGTGCCAGCAGCACCCTAATCGACACTGTGGGTGGCTACACCTTC. It codes for CASSTLIDTVGGYTF.